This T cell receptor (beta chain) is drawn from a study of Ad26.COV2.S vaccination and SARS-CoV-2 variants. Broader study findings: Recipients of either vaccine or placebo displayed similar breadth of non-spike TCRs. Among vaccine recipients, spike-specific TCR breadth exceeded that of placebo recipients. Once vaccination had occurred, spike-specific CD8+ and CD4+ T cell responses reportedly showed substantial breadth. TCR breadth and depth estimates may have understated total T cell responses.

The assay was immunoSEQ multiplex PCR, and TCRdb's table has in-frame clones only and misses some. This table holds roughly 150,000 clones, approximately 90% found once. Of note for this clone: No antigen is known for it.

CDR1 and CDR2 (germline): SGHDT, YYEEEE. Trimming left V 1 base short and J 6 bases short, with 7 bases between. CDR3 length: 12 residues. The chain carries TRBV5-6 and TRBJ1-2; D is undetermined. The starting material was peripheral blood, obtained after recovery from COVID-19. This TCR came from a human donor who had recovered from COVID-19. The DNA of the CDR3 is TGTGCCAGCAGCTTGCTTTCAGATGGCTACACCTTC. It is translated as CASSLLSDGYTF. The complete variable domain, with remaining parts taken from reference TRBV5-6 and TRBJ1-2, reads DAGVTQSPTHLIKTRGQQVTLRCSPKSGHDTVSWYQQALGQGPQFIFQYYEEEERQRGNFPDRFSGHQFPNYSSELNVNALLLGDSALYLCASSLLSDGYTFGSGTRLTVV.